A single sample gave rise to the 8 T cell receptor beta chains below, sequenced in a study of cytomegalovirus exposure and HLA in healthy donors. PCR used 60 Vbeta primers and 13 Jbeta primers. TCRdb's table, derived via immunoSEQ multiplex PCR, lists solely in-frame clones and lacks some. The sample records approximately 150,000 clones, 80% being singletons. The sample consisted of PBMCs. Source of these receptors: a young man in good health and CMV-seropositive.

CDR3 amino acids: CASSVSGASAGELFF. CDR3 bases: TGTGCCAGCAGCGTTTCAGGGGCTTCGGCCGGGGAGCTGTTTTTT. This chain joins TRBV9 and TRBJ2-2; D is possibly TRBD1 (6 bases). The V end was cut by 2 bases, the J end by 6 bases, with 14 bases between. There are 15 residues in the CDR3. CDR1 is SGDLS, CDR2 YYNGEE, per germline.

V gene TRBV29-1 combines with J gene TRBJ2-1; TRBD2 agrees at 9 bases. V trimming: 2 bases; J trimming: 4 bases; junction bases outside the gene matches: 0. CDR1 is SQVTM, CDR2 ANQGSEA, per germline. The CDR3 spans 13 residues. The CDR3 DNA reads TGCAGCGTTGAAACTAGCGGGTACAATGAGCAGTTCTTC. Residues: CSVETSGYNEQFF.

This clone has only one observation. The gene calls are TRBV7-9 and TRBJ2-7; 15 nucleotides align to TRBD2. Germline CDR1 is SEHNR and CDR2 is FQNEAQ (reference sequence). The CDR3 covers 19 residues. V lost 5 bases to trimming and J lost 7 bases; unmatched junction nucleotides: 18. CDR3 loop: CASSPAGLAGGPLHGEQYF. The DNA of the CDR3 is TGTGCCAGCAGCCCGGCCGGACTAGCGGGGGGGCCTCTCCATGGTGAGCAGTACTTC.

This clone was counted a few times. The chain combines TRBV6-1 with TRBJ1-2; D gene unclear. The CDR3 totals 15 residues. V lost 2 bases, J lost 1 base, and 11 bases lay in between. Germline CDR1 and CDR2: MNHNS and SASEGT. The DNA for the CDR3 is TGTGCCAGCAGTGAACTCCTCCGAGGTAACTATGGCTACACCTTC. This encodes CASSELLRGNYGYTF.

This chain joins TRBV7-6 and TRBJ1-3; 7 bases agree with TRBD1. Trimming removed 2 bases from V and 4 bases from J; junction bases left unmatched: 2. The CDR3 loop spans 14 amino acids. Germline assignment: CDR1 SGHVS and CDR2 FNYEAQ. The CDR3 loop is CASSLKGQGNTIYF. The CDR3 nucleotides read TGTGCCAGCAGCTTAAAGGGACAGGGAAACACCATATATTTT.

This clone was counted a few times. The chain employs TRBV11-3 and TRBJ2-2; 9 bases match TRBD1. This CDR3 is 19 amino acids long. V lost 5 bases and J lost 4; bases outside the gene matches: 17. Per the germline V gene, CDR1 is SGHNT and CDR2 is YENEEA. CDR3 in amino acids: CASSLSTGTGNGGTGELFF. CDR3 nucleotides: TGTGCCAGCAGCCTGTCTACCGGGACAGGGAACGGAGGCACCGGGGAGCTGTTTTTT.

V and J are TRBV12-5 and TRBJ1-2, with 7 bases identical to TRBD1. There are 13 residues in the CDR3. V dropped 5 bases and J dropped 4; count of bases not matched to a gene: 4. Germline values: CDR1 LGHNT, CDR2 FRNRAP. For the CDR3, the DNA is TGTGCTAGTGGTCTCGGGACAGTCTATGGCTACACCTTC. It yields the protein CASGLGTVYGYTF.

This clone was observed a handful of times. The DNA of the CDR3 is TGTGCCAGCAGAGTCGACAGGGGGTCTTACAATGAGCAGTTCTTC. Translation gives CASRVDRGSYNEQFF. V is TRBV5-4 and J is TRBJ2-1; 9 bases match TRBD1. The CDR3 spans 15 residues. Per germline, CDR1 SGHNT and CDR2 YYREEE (reference sequence). After removal of 5 bases from V and 4 bases from J, the junction contained 7 bases not matched to a gene. The full variable domain, with the rest looked up from reference TRBV5-4 and TRBJ2-1, is ETGVTQSPTHLIKTRGQQVTLRCSSQSGHNTVSWYQQALGQGPQFIFQYYREEENGRGNFPPRFSGLQFPNYSSELNVNALELDDSALYLCASRVDRGSYNEQFFGPGTRLTVL.